This is a list of T cell receptor beta chains from one sample in a study of neurological immune-mediated disorders. TCRdb reprocessed the 5' RACE reads via MiXCR and lists one record per CDR3 protein. There are some 57,000 distinct CDR3 sequences in the sample; approximately 3.6% occur only once, and around 7.5% lies in the top ten. Material for sequencing was PBMCs. The receptor set was obtained from a woman aged 55-70 years with multiple sclerosis. Both conserved end residues are part of each CDR3. The order of the fields is CDR3 protein, CDR3 DNA, J gene, V gene, D gene, clone size. A D gene is named only where the DNA matches it firmly. Clone size, where shown, is once, few, many, or a class for clones that have expanded.

CDR3aa: CASSFNTGKPADTQYF
CDR3nt: TGCGCCAGCAGCTTTAACACAGGGAAACCGGCAGATACGCAGTATTTT
j_gene: TRBJ2-3
v_gene: TRBV5-1
d_gene: -
abundance: many

CDR3aa: CASSRDYLLNNEQFF
CDR3nt: TGTGCCAGCTCCCGGGACTACCTTCTGAACAATGAGCAGTTCTTC
j_gene: TRBJ2-1
v_gene: TRBV9
d_gene: TRBD2
abundance: many

CDR3aa: CASSKRTAYGLNTEAFF
CDR3nt: TGTGCCAGCAGCAAACGGACAGCTTACGGTTTGAACACTGAAGCTTTCTTT
j_gene: TRBJ1-1
v_gene: TRBV7-9
d_gene: -
abundance: many

CDR3aa: CASSRGQGTGNTIYF
CDR3nt: TGTGCCAGTAGTCGTGGACAGGGCACTGGAAACACCATATATTTT
j_gene: TRBJ1-3
v_gene: TRBV12-3/TRBV12-4
d_gene: TRBD1
abundance: many

CDR3aa: CASSLDHVPGEQYF
CDR3nt: TGCGCCAGCAGCTTGGATCACGTGCCGGGCGAGCAGTACTTC
j_gene: TRBJ2-7
v_gene: TRBV5-1
d_gene: -
abundance: many

CDR3aa: CATQGYGYTF
CDR3nt: TGTGCCACCCAGGGCTATGGCTACACCTTC
j_gene: TRBJ1-2
v_gene: TRBV7-9
d_gene: -
abundance: many

CDR3aa: CASSQWTGGLSGELFF
CDR3nt: TGTGCCAGCAGCCAATGGACAGGGGGTCTTTCCGGGGAGCTGTTTTTT
j_gene: TRBJ2-2
v_gene: TRBV3-1
d_gene: TRBD1
abundance: -

CDR3aa: CASSQTGTGDYEQYF
CDR3nt: TGCGCCAGCAGCCAGACCGGGACAGGTGACTACGAGCAGTACTTC
j_gene: TRBJ2-7
v_gene: TRBV4-1
d_gene: TRBD1
abundance: many

CDR3aa: CASSSMTGELNGYTF
CDR3nt: TGTGCCAGCAGCTCCATGACAGGGGAGTTAAATGGCTACACCTTC
j_gene: TRBJ1-2
v_gene: TRBV7-8
d_gene: TRBD1
abundance: few

CDR3aa: CASSEDWSGGSTDTQYF
CDR3nt: TGTGCCAGCAGCGAAGATTGGTCGGGGGGTAGCACAGATACGCAGTATTTT
j_gene: TRBJ2-3
v_gene: TRBV11-2
d_gene: TRBD2
abundance: many

CDR3aa: CASSRGNTDTQYF
CDR3nt: TGTGCCAGCAGCCGAGGAAACACAGATACGCAGTATTTT
j_gene: TRBJ2-3
v_gene: TRBV7-7
d_gene: -
abundance: few

CDR3aa: CASTLAGIGTKNIQYF
CDR3nt: TGTGCCAGCACCTTAGCGGGGATTGGGACCAAAAACATTCAGTACTTC
j_gene: TRBJ2-4
v_gene: TRBV6-2/TRBV6-3
d_gene: TRBD2
abundance: many

CDR3aa: CSATPGTGYGYTF
CDR3nt: TGCAGTGCTACCCCCGGGACAGGGTATGGCTACACCTTC
j_gene: TRBJ1-2
v_gene: TRBV20-1
d_gene: TRBD1
abundance: many

CDR3aa: CAISTGVEQYF
CDR3nt: TGTGCCATCAGCACAGGGGTTGAGCAGTACTTC
j_gene: TRBJ2-7
v_gene: TRBV10-3
d_gene: TRBD1
abundance: many

CDR3aa: CATSDPSGGAYNEQFF
CDR3nt: TGTGCCACCAGTGATCCAAGCGGGGGAGCTTACAATGAGCAGTTCTTC
j_gene: TRBJ2-1
v_gene: TRBV24-1
d_gene: TRBD2
abundance: many

CDR3aa: CASRDTQYGYTF
CDR3nt: TGTGCCAGTAGGGACACCCAATATGGCTACACCTTC
j_gene: TRBJ1-2
v_gene: TRBV28
d_gene: -
abundance: many

CDR3aa: CSVGSSQPQHF
CDR3nt: TGCAGCGTTGGAAGCAGTCAGCCCCAGCATTTT
j_gene: TRBJ1-5
v_gene: TRBV29-1
d_gene: -
abundance: many

CDR3aa: CASSPPATDTQYF
CDR3nt: TGTGCCAGCTCACCACCAGCCACAGATACGCAGTATTTT
j_gene: TRBJ2-3
v_gene: TRBV18
d_gene: -
abundance: many

CDR3aa: CASSLDRLAYEQYF
CDR3nt: TGCGCCAGCAGCTTGGATCGGCTGGCCTACGAGCAGTACTTC
j_gene: TRBJ2-7
v_gene: TRBV5-1
d_gene: -
abundance: many

CDR3aa: CASESRGSGNTIYF
CDR3nt: TGTGCCAGCGAAAGTCGCGGCTCTGGAAACACCATATATTTT
j_gene: TRBJ1-3
v_gene: TRBV3-1
d_gene: -
abundance: medium-sized

CDR3aa: CSVRTGENTEAFF
CDR3nt: TGCAGTGTAAGGACAGGGGAGAACACTGAAGCTTTCTTT
j_gene: TRBJ1-1
v_gene: TRBV20-1
d_gene: TRBD1
abundance: -

CDR3aa: CASSLTGGQPQHF
CDR3nt: TGTGCCAGCAGCTTAACAGGGGGCCAGCCCCAGCATTTT
j_gene: TRBJ1-5
v_gene: TRBV7-2
d_gene: TRBD1
abundance: many

CDR3aa: CASSLDMSPATEAFF
CDR3nt: TGCGCCAGCAGCTTGGATATGTCGCCGGCGACTGAAGCTTTCTTT
j_gene: TRBJ1-1
v_gene: TRBV5-1
d_gene: -
abundance: many

CDR3aa: CASILLPGETQYF
CDR3nt: TGTGCCAGCATCCTGTTGCCCGGGGAGACCCAGTACTTC
j_gene: TRBJ2-5
v_gene: TRBV12-3/TRBV12-4
d_gene: -
abundance: many

CDR3aa: CASSQGPGSSYEQYF
CDR3nt: TGCGCCAGCAGCCAAGGTCCAGGGTCGTCCTACGAGCAGTACTTC
j_gene: TRBJ2-7
v_gene: TRBV4-1
d_gene: -
abundance: many

CDR3aa: CASSFGLAGAAGELFF
CDR3nt: TGCGCCAGCAGCTTTGGCCTAGCGGGAGCCGCCGGGGAGCTGTTTTTT
j_gene: TRBJ2-2
v_gene: TRBV5-1
d_gene: TRBD2
abundance: many

CDR3aa: CASSLVSGANYGYTF
CDR3nt: TGTGCCAGCAGCTTGGTATCCGGGGCTAACTATGGCTACACCTTC
j_gene: TRBJ1-2
v_gene: TRBV5-6
d_gene: -
abundance: many

CDR3aa: CASSLFDSYGYTF
CDR3nt: TGTGCCAGCAGCCTATTTGACAGCTATGGCTACACCTTC
j_gene: TRBJ1-2
v_gene: TRBV7-2
d_gene: -
abundance: many

CDR3aa: CSASREIKLFF
CDR3nt: TGCAGTGCTAGTCGCGAGATAAAACTGTTTTTT
j_gene: TRBJ1-4
v_gene: TRBV20-1
d_gene: -
abundance: many

CDR3aa: CSAPLGGGANTEAFF
CDR3nt: TGCAGTGCTCCATTAGGCGGGGGAGCGAACACTGAAGCTTTCTTT
j_gene: TRBJ1-1
v_gene: TRBV20-1
d_gene: -
abundance: many

CDR3aa: CASSLWGFSDTQYF
CDR3nt: TGCGCCAGCAGCTTGTGGGGGTTTTCTGATACGCAGTATTTT
j_gene: TRBJ2-3
v_gene: TRBV5-1
d_gene: -
abundance: many

CDR3aa: CASSYGRGVFDEQFF
CDR3nt: TGTGCCAGCAGTTACGGCAGGGGAGTCTTCGATGAGCAGTTCTTC
j_gene: TRBJ2-1
v_gene: TRBV6-2/TRBV6-3
d_gene: -
abundance: many

CDR3aa: CASSPHAGGPGTQYF
CDR3nt: TGTGCCAGCAGCCCCCATGCGGGGGGGCCAGGTACGCAGTATTTT
j_gene: TRBJ2-3
v_gene: TRBV28
d_gene: TRBD2
abundance: many

CDR3aa: CASSPISQLNEQFF
CDR3nt: TGTGCCAGCAGCCCGATTTCTCAGCTCAATGAGCAGTTCTTC
j_gene: TRBJ2-1
v_gene: TRBV6-2/TRBV6-3
d_gene: -
abundance: many

CDR3aa: CSVISGFGTDTQYF
CDR3nt: TGCAGCGTTATCTCGGGGTTCGGGACAGATACGCAGTATTTT
j_gene: TRBJ2-3
v_gene: TRBV29-1
d_gene: -
abundance: many

CDR3aa: CASSVPAETQYF
CDR3nt: TGTGCCAGCAGCGTACCGGCAGAGACCCAGTACTTC
j_gene: TRBJ2-5
v_gene: TRBV9
d_gene: -
abundance: many

CDR3aa: CASIERQGRTEAFF
CDR3nt: TGTGCCAGCATCGAGAGACAGGGTCGGACTGAAGCTTTCTTT
j_gene: TRBJ1-1
v_gene: TRBV7-2
d_gene: TRBD1
abundance: many

CDR3aa: CASRIRVGANVLTF
CDR3nt: TGTGCCAGCAGGATCAGGGTCGGGGCCAACGTCCTGACTTTC
j_gene: TRBJ2-6
v_gene: TRBV6-2/TRBV6-3
d_gene: -
abundance: many